The entry that follows covers one T cell receptor beta chain sequence. The antigen remains unidentified. This specimen comes from a study of CD8 T cells in ankylosing spondylitis. V trimming: 5 bases; J trimming: 0 bases; junction bases outside the gene matches: 5. Germline CDR1 MNHNS, CDR2 SASEGT. The CDR3 has 16 residues. Study results and caveats: For ankylosing spondylitis blood, a TCR beta motif of under 10 highly homologous variants appeared characteristic.

Quantitative 5'-RACE with molecular barcodes was used to make the TCR beta libraries. TCRdb reprocessed the 5' RACE reads via MiXCR and lists one record per CDR3 protein. The sample lists some 240,000 distinct CDR3 sequences; about 20% were seen once. Sequenced sample: blood, either unsorted or a sorted T cell fraction (not recorded which). The chain joins TRBV6-1 to TRBJ1-5; TRBD1 matches 9 bases. This sequence originates from a male donor with ankylosing spondylitis or in good health (not recorded which). CDR3 DNA: TGTGCCAGCAGTCCTCGGGACAGGGCTAGCAATCAGCCCCAGCATTTT. Protein: CASSPRDRASNQPQHF.